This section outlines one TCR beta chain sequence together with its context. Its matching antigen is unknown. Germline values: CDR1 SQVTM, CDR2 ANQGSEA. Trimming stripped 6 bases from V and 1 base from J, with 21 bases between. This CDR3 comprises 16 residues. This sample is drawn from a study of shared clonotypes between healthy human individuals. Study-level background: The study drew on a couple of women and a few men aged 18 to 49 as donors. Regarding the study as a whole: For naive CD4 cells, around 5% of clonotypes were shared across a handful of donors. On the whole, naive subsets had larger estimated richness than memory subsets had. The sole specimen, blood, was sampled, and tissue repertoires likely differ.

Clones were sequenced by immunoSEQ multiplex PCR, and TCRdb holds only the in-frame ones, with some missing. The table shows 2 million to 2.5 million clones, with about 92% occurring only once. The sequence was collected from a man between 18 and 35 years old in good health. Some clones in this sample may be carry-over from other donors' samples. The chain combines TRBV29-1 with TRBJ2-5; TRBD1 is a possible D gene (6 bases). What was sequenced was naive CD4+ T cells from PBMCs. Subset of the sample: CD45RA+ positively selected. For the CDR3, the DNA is TGCAGCGTCTGGGGTTCTGGGCAGGGGCTCCAAGAGACCCAGTACTTC. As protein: CSVWGSGQGLQETQYF.